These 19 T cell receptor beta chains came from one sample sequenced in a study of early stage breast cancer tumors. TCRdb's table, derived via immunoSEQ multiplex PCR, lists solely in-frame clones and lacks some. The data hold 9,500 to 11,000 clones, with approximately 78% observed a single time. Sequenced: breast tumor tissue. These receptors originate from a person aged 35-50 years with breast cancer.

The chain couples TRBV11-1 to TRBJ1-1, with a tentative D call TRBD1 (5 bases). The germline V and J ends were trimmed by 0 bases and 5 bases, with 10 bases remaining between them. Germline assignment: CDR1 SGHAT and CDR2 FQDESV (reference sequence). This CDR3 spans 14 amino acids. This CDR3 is CASSLARRGTEAFF. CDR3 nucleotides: TGTGCCAGCAGCTTAGCGCGACGGGGGACTGAAGCTTTCTTT.

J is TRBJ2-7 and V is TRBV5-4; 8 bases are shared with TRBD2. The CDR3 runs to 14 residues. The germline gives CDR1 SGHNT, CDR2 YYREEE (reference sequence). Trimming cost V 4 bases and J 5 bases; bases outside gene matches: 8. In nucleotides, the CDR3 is TGTGCCAGCAGCCATCCGGGACTAGGGAACGAGCAGTACTTC. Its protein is CASSHPGLGNEQYF.

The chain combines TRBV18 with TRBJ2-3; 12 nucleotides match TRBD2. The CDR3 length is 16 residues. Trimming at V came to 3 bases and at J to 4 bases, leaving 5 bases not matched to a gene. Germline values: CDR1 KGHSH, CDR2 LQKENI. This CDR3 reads CASSPLAGGPADTQYF. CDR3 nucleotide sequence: TGTGCCAGCTCACCCCTAGCGGGAGGGCCCGCAGATACGCAGTATTTT.

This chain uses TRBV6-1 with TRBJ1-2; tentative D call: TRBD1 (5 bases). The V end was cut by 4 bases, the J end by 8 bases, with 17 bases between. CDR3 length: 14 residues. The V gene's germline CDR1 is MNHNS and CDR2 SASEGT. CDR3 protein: CASSALWGEGGYTF. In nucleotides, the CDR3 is TGTGCCAGCAGTGCCCTGTGGGGGGAGGGCGGCTACACCTTC.

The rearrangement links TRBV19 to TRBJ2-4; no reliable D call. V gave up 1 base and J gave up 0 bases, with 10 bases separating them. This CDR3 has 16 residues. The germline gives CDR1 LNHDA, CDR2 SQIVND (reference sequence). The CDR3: CASSIAADLAKNIQYF. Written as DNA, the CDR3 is TGTGCCAGTAGTATAGCGGCGGACCTAGCCAAAAACATTCAGTACTTC.

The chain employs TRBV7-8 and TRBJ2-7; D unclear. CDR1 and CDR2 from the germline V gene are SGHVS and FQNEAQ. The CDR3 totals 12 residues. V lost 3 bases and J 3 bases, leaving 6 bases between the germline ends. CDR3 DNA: TGTGCCAGCAGCTTCAGACACTACGAGCAGTACTTC. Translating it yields CASSFRHYEQYF.

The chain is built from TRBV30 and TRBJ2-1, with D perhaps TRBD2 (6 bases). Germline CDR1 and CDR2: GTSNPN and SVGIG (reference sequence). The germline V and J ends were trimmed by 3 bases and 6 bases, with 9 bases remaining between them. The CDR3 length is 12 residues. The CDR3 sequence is CAWSKLANEQFF. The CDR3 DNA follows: TGTGCCTGGAGCAAACTAGCCAATGAGCAGTTCTTC. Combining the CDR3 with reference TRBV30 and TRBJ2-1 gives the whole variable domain SQTIHQWPATLVQPVGSPLSLECTVEGTSNPNLYWYRQAAGRGLQLLFYSVGIGQISSEVPQNLSASRPQDRQFILSSKKLLLSDSGFYLCAWSKLANEQFFGPGTRLTVL.

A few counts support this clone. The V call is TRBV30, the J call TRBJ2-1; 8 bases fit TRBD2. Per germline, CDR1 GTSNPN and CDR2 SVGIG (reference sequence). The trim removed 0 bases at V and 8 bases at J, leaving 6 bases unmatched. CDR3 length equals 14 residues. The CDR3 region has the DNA TGTGCCTGGAGTGTCGGACTCGGGGGGGATGAGCAGTTCTTC. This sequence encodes CAWSVGLGGDEQFF.

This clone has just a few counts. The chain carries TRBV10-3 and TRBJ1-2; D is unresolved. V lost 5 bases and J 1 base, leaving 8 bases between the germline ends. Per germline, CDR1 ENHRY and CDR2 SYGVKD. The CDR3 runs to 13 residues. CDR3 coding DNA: TGTGCCATCAGTCTCGGAGGTAACTATGGCTACACCTTC. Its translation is CAISLGGNYGYTF.

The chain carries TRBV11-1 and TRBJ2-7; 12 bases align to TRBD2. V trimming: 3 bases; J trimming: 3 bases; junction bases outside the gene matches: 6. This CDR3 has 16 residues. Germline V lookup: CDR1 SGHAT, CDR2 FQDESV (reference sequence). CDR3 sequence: CASSFGGLAGGYEQYF. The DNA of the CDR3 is TGTGCCAGCAGCTTTGGGGGACTAGCGGGCGGCTACGAGCAGTACTTC.

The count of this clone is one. The CDR3 coding sequence is TGTGCCAGCAGCCGGAATACAGGGGTCCTCGAGCAGTACTTC. Translating it yields CASSRNTGVLEQYF. The J gene is TRBJ2-7, the V gene TRBV4-2; 7 positions agree with TRBD1. After removal of 4 bases from V and 6 bases from J, the junction contained 9 bases not matched to a gene. This CDR3 comprises 14 residues. CDR1 is LGHNA and CDR2 is YNFKEQ in the germline V gene.

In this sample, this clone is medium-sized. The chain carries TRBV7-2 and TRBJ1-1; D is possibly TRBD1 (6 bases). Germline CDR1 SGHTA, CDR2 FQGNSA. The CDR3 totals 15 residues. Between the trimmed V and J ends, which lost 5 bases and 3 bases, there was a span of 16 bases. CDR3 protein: CASSDIQGWDTEAFF. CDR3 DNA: TGTGCCAGCAGCGACATACAGGGATGGGACACTGAAGCTTTCTTT.

The CDR3 bases are TGCAGCGTTGATGGCAACTACAATGAGCAGTTCTTC. Its translation is CSVDGNYNEQFF. The rearrangement links TRBV29-1 to TRBJ2-1; D is unclear. The CDR3 has 12 residues. Trimming took off 3 bases at V and 3 bases at J, with 6 bases between the two ends. Germline values: CDR1 SQVTM, CDR2 ANQGSEA.

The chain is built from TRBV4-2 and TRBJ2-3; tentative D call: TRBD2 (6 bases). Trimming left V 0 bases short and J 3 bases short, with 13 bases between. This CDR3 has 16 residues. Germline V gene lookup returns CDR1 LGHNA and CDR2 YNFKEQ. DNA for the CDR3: TGTGCCAGCAGCCAAGAACGCACTAGCATAACAGATACGCAGTATTTT. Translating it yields CASSQERTSITDTQYF.

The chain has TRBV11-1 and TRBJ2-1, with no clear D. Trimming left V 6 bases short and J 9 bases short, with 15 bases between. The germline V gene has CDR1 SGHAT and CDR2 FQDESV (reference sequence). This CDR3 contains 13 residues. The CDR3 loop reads CASRPDEIGEQFF. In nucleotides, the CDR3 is TGTGCCAGCAGGCCGGATGAAATCGGTGAGCAGTTCTTC.

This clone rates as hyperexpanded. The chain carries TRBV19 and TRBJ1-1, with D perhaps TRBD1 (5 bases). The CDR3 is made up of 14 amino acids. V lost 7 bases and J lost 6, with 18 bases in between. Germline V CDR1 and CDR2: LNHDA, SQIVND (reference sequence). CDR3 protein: CASTSAVGGSEAFF. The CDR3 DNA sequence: TGTGCCAGTACCTCGGCGGTTGGGGGGTCTGAAGCTTTCTTT.

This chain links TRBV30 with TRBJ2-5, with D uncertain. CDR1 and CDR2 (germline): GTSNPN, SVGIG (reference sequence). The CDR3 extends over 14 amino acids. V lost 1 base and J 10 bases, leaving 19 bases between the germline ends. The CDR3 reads CAWSAGPSIVRQYF. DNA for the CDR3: TGTGCCTGGAGTGCGGGTCCGTCGATTGTCCGCCAGTACTTC.

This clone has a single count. In DNA, the CDR3 is TGTGCCAGCAGCCCGACTAGCGCCACAGATACGCAGTATTTT. The encoded protein is CASSPTSATDTQYF. The chain has TRBV7-8 and TRBJ2-3; 8 bases fit TRBD2. With V trimmed by 5 bases and J by 2 bases, 3 bases remained unmatched. CDR3 length: 14 amino acids. From germline, CDR1 is SGHVS and CDR2 FQNEAQ. Full variable domain (missing parts from reference TRBV7-8 and TRBJ2-3): GAGVSQSPRYKVAKRGQDVALRCDPISGHVSLFWYQQALGQGPEFLTYFQNEAQLDKSGLPSDRFFAERPEGSVSTLKIQRTQQEDSAVYLCASSPTSATDTQYFGPGTRLTVL.

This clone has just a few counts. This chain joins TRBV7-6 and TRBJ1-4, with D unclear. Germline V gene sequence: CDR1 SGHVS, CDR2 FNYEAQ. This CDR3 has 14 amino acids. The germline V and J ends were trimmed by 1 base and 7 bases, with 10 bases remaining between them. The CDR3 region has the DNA TGTGCCAGCAGCTTAGAAGTGTCGGTTGAAAAACTGTTTTTT. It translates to CASSLEVSVEKLFF. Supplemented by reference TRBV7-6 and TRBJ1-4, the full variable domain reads GAGVSQSPRYKVTKRGQDVALRCDPISGHVSLYWYRQALGQGPEFLTYFNYEAQQDKSGLPNDRFSAERPEGSISTLTIQRTEQRDSAMYRCASSLEVSVEKLFFGSGTQLSVL.